A single sample is the source of the 30 T cell receptor beta chains below, sequenced in a study of CD8 T cells in Susac syndrome. Random-hexamer reverse transcription was applied to roughly 0.5 to 1 ug RNA. TCRdb called the immunoSEQ multiplex PCR reads again in MiXCR, with one record for every CDR3 protein. This table holds approximately 300,000 distinct CDR3 sequences, 89% found once. Sequencing was done on a sample of CD8+ T cells from PBMCs. These TCRs come from a human donor with multiple sclerosis.

The J gene is TRBJ2-7, the V gene TRBV19, with 10 bases lining up with TRBD1. CDR3 length: 14 residues. The V gene end was trimmed by 3 bases and the J gene end by 5 bases; junction bases not matched to a gene: 4. Germline-derived CDR1 and CDR2 are LNHDA and SQIVND (reference sequence). CDR3 loop: CASSMGTGDDEQYF. Written as DNA, the CDR3 is TGTGCCAGTAGTATGGGGACAGGGGATGACGAGCAGTACTTC.

The chain recombines TRBV30 with TRBJ1-2; tentative D call: TRBD1 (5 bases). The V gene lost 2 bases and the J gene lost 13 bases, with 14 bases spanning the gap. Germline values: CDR1 GTSNPN, CDR2 SVGIG (reference sequence). CDR3 length: 11 residues. The CDR3 nucleotides are TGTGCCTGGAGTTTAATCAGGGAGATCACCTTC. This gives the protein CAWSLIREITF.

J is TRBJ2-2 and V is TRBV27; the D is unclear. Trimming removed 2 bases from V and 5 bases from J, with 15 bases in between. From germline, CDR1 is MNHEY and CDR2 SMNVEV (reference sequence). The CDR3 is made up of 16 amino acids. The CDR3: CASSLVTPEGTGELFF. The CDR3 coding sequence is TGTGCCAGCAGTTTAGTGACCCCCGAAGGGACCGGGGAGCTGTTTTTT.

The chain carries TRBV29-1 and TRBJ1-2, with 8 bases that match TRBD1. Per germline, CDR1 SQVTM and CDR2 ANQGSEA. The CDR3 sequence is 12 residues long. The ends lost 6 bases at V and 4 bases at J; junction bases unmatched: 4. Here the CDR3 reads CSVNRGTYGYTF. CDR3 DNA sequence: TGCAGCGTAAACAGGGGGACCTATGGCTACACCTTC.

This chain joins TRBV20-1 and TRBJ2-7; the match to TRBD2 covers 9 bases. The CDR3 has 15 amino acids. V gave up 6 bases and J gave up 7 bases; unmatched junction bases: 16. The germline V gene encodes CDR1 DFQATT and CDR2 SNEGSKA (reference sequence). CDR3 in DNA: TGCAGTGCCGGAGGTGGGCGGGAGGGGTCTCAGGAGCAGTACTTC. Its protein is CSAGGGREGSQEQYF.

This clonotype occurred a few times. The V gene is TRBV4-1, the J gene TRBJ2-2; 9 bases agree with TRBD1. The J segment lost 5 bases and the V segment lost 3 bases, leaving 1 base of the junction unmatched. Germline V gene lookup returns CDR1 MGHRA and CDR2 YSYEKL. This CDR3 comprises 14 residues. The CDR3 sequence is CASSHGTGTGELFF. The CDR3 DNA reads as TGCGCCAGCAGCCATGGGACAGGGACCGGGGAGCTGTTTTTT.

The chain carries TRBV7-8 and TRBJ2-7, with D perhaps given as TRBD1 or TRBD2 (5 bases each). The CDR3 contains 14 residues. V lost 5 bases, J lost 2 bases, and 13 bases lay in between. The V gene's germline CDR1 is SGHVS and CDR2 FQNEAQ. In nucleotides, the CDR3 is TGTGCCAGCAGCCTTTACGGGACGACCTACGAGCAGTACTTC. This encodes CASSLYGTTYEQYF. Using reference TRBV7-8 and TRBJ2-7 for the parts outside the CDR3, the full variable domain is GAGVSQSPRYKVAKRGQDVALRCDPISGHVSLFWYQQALGQGPEFLTYFQNEAQLDKSGLPSDRFFAERPEGSVSTLKIQRTQQEDSAVYLCASSLYGTTYEQYFGPGTRLTVT.

The chain has TRBV20-1 and TRBJ2-7, with 7 positions matching TRBD2. CDR3 length: 13 amino acids. Germline V gene lookup returns CDR1 DFQATT and CDR2 SNEGSKA (reference sequence). J was trimmed by 7 bases and V by 1 base; bases with no gene match: 7. The CDR3 bases are TGCAGTGCTAGAGGGCGGGAGTCCTTTGAGCAGTACTTC. Translated: CSARGRESFEQYF.

In regard to this clonotype: One end of the junction is discordant with germline, which a read error may explain. The rearrangement joins TRBV20-1 to TRBJ2-3, with 7 positions matching TRBD2. Germline V gives CDR1 DFQATT, CDR2 SNEGSKA (reference sequence). The CDR3 totals 15 residues. CDR3 loop: CSATISGGSTDSQYF. The CDR3 DNA follows: TGCAGTGCTACGATATCGGGGGGTAGCACAGATTCGCAGTATTTT.

The count of this clonotype is one. In DNA, the CDR3 is TGTGCCAGCACCCAGCTACTAGCGGCAGATACGCAGTATTTT. Residues: CASTQLLAADTQYF. V is TRBV28 and J is TRBJ2-3, with 8 nucleotides matching TRBD2. The CDR3 is 14 residues long. Per germline, CDR1 MDHEN and CDR2 SYDVKM. The V gene end was trimmed by 7 bases and the J gene end by 4 bases; junction bases not matched to a gene: 7. Complete variable domain (other parts from reference TRBV28 and TRBJ2-3): DVKVTQSSRYLVKRTGEKVFLECVQDMDHENMFWYRQDPGLGLRLIYFSYDVKMKEKGDIPEGYSVSREKKERFSLILESASTNQTSMYLCASTQLLAADTQYFGPGTRLTVL.

The chain links TRBV19 to TRBJ1-1, with D possibly matching TRBD1 (6 bases). Germline V gene lookup returns CDR1 LNHDA and CDR2 SQIVND (reference sequence). V was trimmed by 1 base and J by 1 base, leaving 13 bases between them. The CDR3 consists of 16 residues. The CDR3: CASSIAIARGNTEAFF. CDR3 DNA: TGTGCCAGTAGTATAGCCATCGCCAGGGGGAACACTGAAGCTTTCTTT.

The rearrangement uses TRBV20-1 and TRBJ1-2, with D hard to call. Deletions cut 1 base from V and 8 bases from J, with 8 bases between. Germline V gene sequence: CDR1 DFQATT, CDR2 SNEGSKA (reference sequence). The CDR3 has 11 residues. This CDR3 reads CSARALQGYTF. The CDR3 DNA reads as TGCAGTGCTAGAGCTCTCCAGGGCTACACCTTC.

V usage is TRBV7-9 and J usage is TRBJ2-3; 9 nucleotides agree with TRBD2. The J segment lost 3 bases and the V segment lost 4 bases, leaving 11 bases of the junction unmatched. Germline V gene data show CDR1 as SEHNR and CDR2 as FQNEAQ (reference sequence). This CDR3 contains 17 residues. CDR3 nucleotide sequence: TGTGCCAGCAGCTCTGTCCTTTCGCGGGGGGGAACAGATACGCAGTATTTT. It encodes CASSSVLSRGGTDTQYF.

This chain uses TRBV7-9 with TRBJ1-5; D is uncertain. This CDR3 region has 12 residues. Germline loops: CDR1 SEHNR, CDR2 FQNEAQ (reference sequence). The V end was cut by 10 bases, the J end by 2 bases, with 9 bases between. The CDR3 sequence is CATEAGNQPQHF. CDR3 DNA sequence: TGTGCCACCGAGGCGGGCAATCAGCCCCAGCATTTT.

The CDR3 region is CASSYGSTETQYF. As DNA, the CDR3 is TGTGCCAGCAGTTACGGGTCAACGGAGACCCAGTACTTC. The genes are TRBV6-5 and TRBJ2-5; D is ambiguous. The CDR3 spans 13 residues. Trimming pared 2 bases from V and 5 bases from J, leaving 9 bases between. The germline gives CDR1 MNHEY, CDR2 SVGAGI.

The V call is TRBV28, the J call TRBJ2-1; no clear D gene. Looked up from germline, CDR1 is MDHEN and CDR2 is SYDVKM. V was clipped by 5 bases and J by 8 bases, with 10 bases between them. This CDR3 is built from 12 residues. As DNA, the CDR3 is TGTGCCAGCAGTCCAGCGCCCGATGAGCAGTTCTTC. Translated: CASSPAPDEQFF.

The rearrangement uses TRBV9 and TRBJ2-2, with D unresolved. The CDR3 length is 14 residues. V was trimmed by 4 bases and J by 5 bases, leaving 12 bases between them. In germline, CDR1 is SGDLS, CDR2 YYNGEE. The CDR3 loop is CASSSPVTTGELFF. The CDR3 DNA reads as TGTGCCAGCAGCTCCCCAGTCACGACCGGGGAGCTGTTTTTT.

V gene TRBV14 combines with J gene TRBJ2-2; 7 nucleotides agree with TRBD1. V lost 3 bases, J lost 4 bases, and 8 bases stayed unmatched. The CDR3 is 16 residues long. Germline CDR1 SGHDN, CDR2 FVKESK. The CDR3 DNA sequence: TGTGCCAGCAGCCATGGTGACAGGGTGGTCACCGGGGAGCTGTTTTTT. It codes for CASSHGDRVVTGELFF.

This chain uses TRBV30 with TRBJ1-1; D is uncertain. With 0 bases removed from V and 1 base from J, the gap between germline ends came to 9 bases. Germline V gene sequence: CDR1 GTSNPN, CDR2 SVGIG (reference sequence). The CDR3 contains 14 residues. The CDR3 DNA sequence: TGTGCCTGGAGTGTCATAGGTGGGAACACTGAAGCTTTCTTT. Its translation: CAWSVIGGNTEAFF. The variable domain in full, completed from reference TRBV30 and TRBJ1-1, reads SQTIHQWPATLVQPVGSPLSLECTVEGTSNPNLYWYRQAAGRGLQLLFYSVGIGQISSEVPQNLSASRPQDRQFILSSKKLLLSDSGFYLCAWSVIGGNTEAFFGQGTRLTVV.

The chain couples TRBV19 to TRBJ1-2; D is unresolved. The CDR3 contains 16 residues. Trimming left V 5 bases short and J 3 bases short, with 19 bases between. Germline CDR1 LNHDA, CDR2 SQIVND (reference sequence). CDR3 bases: TGTGCCAGTAGTTCTCGCCCTGGACCGGGATACTATGGCTACACCTTC. Translated, it gives CASSSRPGPGYYGYTF. Full variable domain (remainder filled in from reference TRBV19 and TRBJ1-2): DGGITQSPKYLFRKEGQNVTLSCEQNLNHDAMYWYRQDPGQGLRLIYYSQIVNDFQKGDIAEGYSVSREKKESFPLTVTSAQKNPTAFYLCASSSRPGPGYYGYTFGSGTRLTVV.

The J gene is TRBJ2-5, the V gene TRBV28; TRBD2 might be the D (5 bases). The CDR3 consists of 17 residues. V was pared by 1 base and J by 0 bases, with 15 bases between. Germline V gives CDR1 MDHEN, CDR2 SYDVKM. The CDR3 DNA reads as TGTGCCAGCAGTTTATTGTCGGGCGGGTCCCACCAAGAGACCCAGTACTTC. This encodes CASSLLSGGSHQETQYF.

The rearrangement uses TRBV29-1 and TRBJ1-4; 7 positions agree with TRBD1. Germline loops: CDR1 SQVTM, CDR2 ANQGSEA. The CDR3 has 14 amino acids. Trimming cost V 0 bases and J 5 bases; bases outside gene matches: 3. CDR3 bases: TGCAGCGTTGAAGATCAACAGGGGAATGAAAAACTGTTTTTT. This sequence encodes CSVEDQQGNEKLFF.

This sequence joins TRBV7-2 and TRBJ1-5; D ambiguous. Germline V CDR1 and CDR2: SGHTA, FQGNSA. V gave up 4 bases and J gave up 0 bases, with 19 bases separating them. This CDR3 has 18 amino acids. The CDR3 DNA reads TGTGCCAGCAGCTCCGGACCAGGACGACTAGCTAGCAATCAGCCCCAGCATTTT. Its protein product is CASSSGPGRLASNQPQHF.

This chain connects TRBV27 to TRBJ2-3, with D hard to call. Germline V gene lookup returns CDR1 MNHEY and CDR2 SMNVEV (reference sequence). The CDR3 spans 16 residues. V shed 3 bases and J shed 1 base, with 14 bases lying between them. CDR3 region: CASSLLGFAGTDTQYF. For the CDR3, the DNA is TGTGCCAGCAGTTTGCTAGGATTTGCGGGCACAGATACGCAGTATTTT.

The rearrangement uses TRBV12-3 or TRBV12-4 and TRBJ1-6; 9 bases are shared with TRBD1. The junction had 6 bases not matched to a gene; V was cut back by 6 bases and J by 9 bases. The CDR3 length is 14 residues. The CDR3: CASRTGGRSSPLHF. For the CDR3, the DNA is TGTGCCAGCAGGACAGGGGGACGAAGTTCACCCCTCCACTTT.

The chain recombines TRBV9 with TRBJ2-1, with D hard to call. The length of the CDR3 is 16 residues. Germline V lookup: CDR1 SGDLS, CDR2 YYNGEE. Deletions cut 4 bases from V and 0 bases from J, with 14 bases between. The CDR3 nucleotides are TGTGCCAGCAGCCCGAGAAGCACGAGCTCCTACAATGAGCAGTTCTTC. It specifies CASSPRSTSSYNEQFF.

This clonotype was detected once. This sequence joins TRBV12-3 or TRBV12-4 and TRBJ2-5; unclear D gene. V lost 7 bases and J 5 bases, leaving 14 bases between the germline ends. The CDR3 length is 13 residues. In DNA form, the CDR3 reads TGTGCCAGCACCTTCTCCGTTGGGGAGACCCAGTACTTC. It yields the protein CASTFSVGETQYF.

This rearrangement joins TRBV30 to TRBJ1-4; perhaps TRBD1 as D (6 bases). Germline V gives CDR1 GTSNPN, CDR2 SVGIG (reference sequence). Trimming left V 4 bases short and J 7 bases short, with 16 bases between. The length of the CDR3 is 14 residues. The CDR3 bases are TGTGCCTGGACCCCCGGGGGGGCCTTTGAAAAACTGTTTTTT. It translates to CAWTPGGAFEKLFF.

CDR3 region: CASSLLWDQETQYF. In DNA, the CDR3 is TGTGCCAGCAGTCTCCTTTGGGACCAAGAGACCCAGTACTTC. The chain has TRBV6-5 and TRBJ2-5; D gene ambiguous. The V end was cut by 5 bases, the J end by 0 bases, with 10 bases between. The germline V gene has CDR1 MNHEY and CDR2 SVGAGI. CDR3 length: 14 amino acids.

This chain joins TRBV3-1 and TRBJ2-3; a weak D match, TRBD2 (6 bases). CDR1 is LGHDT and CDR2 is YNNKEL in the germline V gene (reference sequence). V gave up 1 base and J gave up 1 base, with 12 bases separating them. The CDR3 consists of 16 residues. This chain's CDR3 is CASSQVLAWGTDTQYF. The CDR3 DNA reads TGTGCCAGCAGCCAAGTGCTAGCGTGGGGCACAGATACGCAGTATTTT.